The entry below gives a single T cell receptor beta chain sequence along with its context. What it recognizes is unknown. The data derive from a study of cytomegalovirus exposure and HLA in healthy donors. General study points: Per published accounts, TCR beta sequences correctly predicted the HLA-A and HLA-B alleles of most subjects. A later analysis revealed that TCR association rates differed between HLA loci, peaking at DRB1 and bottoming out at HLA-C.

Amplification used 60 Vbeta primers and 13 Jbeta primers. The data were produced by immunoSEQ multiplex PCR, yet TCRdb's version contains in-frame clones alone and is incomplete. The sample yields under 200,000 clones, 70% to 80% seen once. The receptor comes from a male donor in good health and CMV-seropositive. The source material was PBMCs.

The CDR3 sequence: CASCRTGEISPLHF. The CDR3 DNA reads as TGTGCCAGTTGCCGGACAGGGGAGATTTCACCCCTCCACTTT. The genes are TRBV19 and TRBJ1-6, with 9 bases matching TRBD1. Germline V CDR1 and CDR2: LNHDA, SQIVND (reference sequence). Trimming removed 8 bases from V and 9 bases from J; junction bases left unmatched: 8. CDR3 length: 14 amino acids.